The 26 T cell receptor beta chains given below trace back to one sample, sequenced in a study of early T cells in non-severe SARS-CoV-2 infection. Via MiXCR, TCRdb re-called the 5' RACE reads, giving one row per CDR3 protein. The sample includes some 37,000 distinct CDR3 sequences, 8% to 10% of them seen just once. Source material: whole blood. The receptor source for this set is an adult who was a healthcare worker with PCR-confirmed SARS-CoV-2 infection or an uninfected control (not recorded which).

V gene TRBV9 combines with J gene TRBJ2-1; TRBD2 might be the D (6 bases). Germline V CDR1 and CDR2: SGDLS, YYNGEE. This CDR3 comprises 14 residues. The V end lost 0 bases, the J end lost 3 bases, and 7 bases lay between the germline ends. This CDR3 reads CASSVADYYNEQFF. The CDR3 DNA sequence: TGTGCCAGCAGCGTAGCGGACTACTACAATGAGCAGTTCTTC.

This clonotype was observed a few times. V gene TRBV5-4 combines with J gene TRBJ2-3, with D possibly being TRBD2 (6 bases). From germline, CDR1 is SGHNT and CDR2 YYREEE (reference sequence). V was clipped by 5 bases and J by 0 bases, with 13 bases between them. This CDR3 spans 15 amino acids. As DNA, the CDR3 is TGTGCCAGCAGTGGTGGCGGGGTGAGCACAGATACGCAGTATTTT. Its translation is CASSGGGVSTDTQYF. Full variable domain (rest looked up from reference TRBV5-4 and TRBJ2-3): ETGVTQSPTHLIKTRGQQVTLRCSSQSGHNTVSWYQQALGQGPQFIFQYYREEENGRGNFPPRFSGLQFPNYSSELNVNALELDDSALYLCASSGGGVSTDTQYFGPGTRLTVL.

This clonotype was seen more than once but under ten times. The CDR3 sequence: CASSIVLVNQPQHF. CDR3 sequence (DNA): TGTGCCAGTAGTATAGTGCTCGTCAATCAGCCCCAGCATTTT. The gene calls are TRBV19 and TRBJ1-5, with D hard to call. V was shortened by 1 base and J by 3 bases, with 7 bases between the two germline ends. The length of the CDR3 is 14 residues. Germline CDR1 LNHDA, CDR2 SQIVND (reference sequence). Full variable domain (missing parts from reference TRBV19 and TRBJ1-5): DGGITQSPKYLFRKEGQNVTLSCEQNLNHDAMYWYRQDPGQGLRLIYYSQIVNDFQKGDIAEGYSVSREKKESFPLTVTSAQKNPTAFYLCASSIVLVNQPQHFGDGTRLSIL.

This clonotype was counted at least ten times. This chain links TRBV11-2 with TRBJ2-6, with TRBD2 as a possible D gene (5 bases). The CDR3 consists of 14 residues. V dropped 9 bases and J dropped 0 bases, with 9 bases sitting between them. Germline V CDR1 and CDR2: SGHAT, FQNNGV. For the CDR3, the DNA is TGTGCCAGTGGACTGTCCTCTGGGGCCAACGTCCTGACTTTC. It yields the protein CASGLSSGANVLTF.

This clonotype was detected many times. The rearrangement joins TRBV11-2 to TRBJ2-6, with 8 positions matching TRBD1. Trimming cost V 0 bases and J 6 bases; bases outside gene matches: 7. This CDR3 has 17 residues. Germline V lookup: CDR1 SGHAT, CDR2 FQNNGV. The CDR3 DNA reads TGTGCCAGCAGCTTAGACGGGACAGGTTCTCCGGCCAACGTCCTGACTTTC. This translates into CASSLDGTGSPANVLTF.

The V call is TRBV19, the J call TRBJ2-1, with no clear D. Germline values: CDR1 LNHDA, CDR2 SQIVND (reference sequence). There are 13 residues in the CDR3. V was pared by 4 bases and J by 4 bases, with 8 bases between. The CDR3 spells CASSTTLYNEQFF. In nucleotides, the CDR3 is TGTGCCAGTAGTACTACACTATACAATGAGCAGTTCTTC. The complete variable domain, with remaining parts taken from reference TRBV19 and TRBJ2-1, reads DGGITQSPKYLFRKEGQNVTLSCEQNLNHDAMYWYRQDPGQGLRLIYYSQIVNDFQKGDIAEGYSVSREKKESFPLTVTSAQKNPTAFYLCASSTTLYNEQFFGPGTRLTVL.

This clonotype showed up many times. This chain joins TRBV10-1 and TRBJ2-3; D gene uncertain. The CDR3 totals 14 residues. The V and J ends lost 3 bases and 2 bases respectively, with 9 bases between them. The germline V gene encodes CDR1 WNHNN and CDR2 SYGVQD (reference sequence). Here the CDR3 DNA reads TGCGCCAGCAGTGAAAACCCCTACACAGATACGCAGTATTTT. As protein: CASSENPYTDTQYF.

This clonotype was seen a few times. The CDR3 loop reads CASSLGQGANTEAFF. The CDR3 DNA follows: TGTGCCAGCAGCCTTGGACAGGGGGCGAACACTGAAGCTTTCTTT. This chain joins TRBV11-2 and TRBJ1-1; 11 bases match TRBD1. In germline, CDR1 is SGHAT, CDR2 FQNNGV. The CDR3 has 15 residues. The ends lost 5 bases at V and 1 base at J; junction bases unmatched: 3.

This clonotype was counted a few times. This chain uses TRBV6-4 with TRBJ2-3, with a tentative D call TRBD1 (5 bases). Per germline, CDR1 MRHNA and CDR2 SNTAGT. This CDR3 is built from 15 residues. With 6 bases removed from V and 4 bases from J, the gap between germline ends came to 17 bases. The CDR3 DNA sequence: TGTGCCAGCAGGCCCGACAGTTCGTTCGCAGATACGCAGTATTTT. Its protein product is CASRPDSSFADTQYF.

This clonotype was detected a few times. The chain carries TRBV13 and TRBJ2-7; D is ambiguous. V lost 5 bases to trimming and J lost 0 bases, with 11 bases between them. CDR3 length: 14 amino acids. Germline CDR1 PRHDT, CDR2 FYEKMQ (reference sequence). The CDR3: CASSNPAVSYEQYF. CDR3 sequence (DNA): TGTGCCAGCAGCAACCCCGCCGTCTCCTACGAGCAGTACTTC.

This clonotype has a count of ten or more. The V and J genes are TRBV20-1 and TRBJ2-7; D possibly corresponds to TRBD2 (6 bases). The V end lost 2 bases, the J end lost 0 bases, and 14 bases lay between the germline ends. Germline V CDR1 and CDR2: DFQATT, SNEGSKA (reference sequence). The CDR3 runs 15 residues. DNA for the CDR3: TGCAGTGCTAGACCGTACCGGGGGAGCTCCTACGAGCAGTACTTC. Translated: CSARPYRGSSYEQYF.

In this sample, this clonotype turned up a few times. This chain joins TRBV11-2 and TRBJ1-1; TRBD1 matches at 8 bases. Unmatched junction bases numbered 16, after V lost 4 bases and J lost 3 bases. Germline values: CDR1 SGHAT, CDR2 FQNNGV. This CDR3 spans 18 amino acids. The DNA of the CDR3 is TGTGCCAGCAGCTCACCAGAAGGCATAACAGGGGGGGACACTGAAGCTTTCTTT. Encoded protein: CASSSPEGITGGDTEAFF.

This clonotype was found many times. The chain joins TRBV6-4 to TRBJ2-3; unclear D gene. Looked up from germline, CDR1 is MRHNA and CDR2 is SNTAGT. The V and J ends lost 3 bases and 5 bases respectively, with 9 bases between them. The CDR3 is 13 residues long. The CDR3 nucleotides read TGTGCCAGCAGTGAGGGTTGGCAAGATACGCAGTATTTT. This codes for CASSEGWQDTQYF.

This clonotype was picked up many times. The CDR3 coding sequence is TGTGCCAGCTCACCGGGAATGAGGACAGCAACCGGGGAGCTGTTTTTT. Translating it yields CASSPGMRTATGELFF. V usage is TRBV18 and J usage is TRBJ2-2; tentative D call: TRBD1 (6 bases). This CDR3 has 16 amino acids. The germline CDR1 and CDR2 sequences are KGHSH and LQKENI. Trimming took off 3 bases at V and 5 bases at J, with 16 bases between the two ends.

The chain employs TRBV11-2 and TRBJ1-4; D gene uncertain. Germline V gene lookup returns CDR1 SGHAT and CDR2 FQNNGV. V lost 5 bases and J 9 bases, leaving 16 bases between the germline ends. The CDR3 runs 14 residues. CDR3 bases: TGTGCCAGCAGCCAGGACCGATCCACCCAAAAACTGTTTTTT. Its translation: CASSQDRSTQKLFF.

The rearrangement uses TRBV5-6 and TRBJ1-6, with a weak D call TRBD1 (5 bases). CDR3 length equals 15 residues. Per germline, CDR1 SGHDT and CDR2 YYEEEE. The V end lost 2 bases, the J end lost 2 bases, and 8 bases lay between the germline ends. The CDR3 spells CASSLKGPYNSPLHF. CDR3 DNA sequence: TGTGCCAGCAGCTTAAAGGGACCCTATAATTCACCCCTCCACTTT.

This clonotype was seen repeatedly, ten times or more. The chain recombines TRBV19 with TRBJ1-4, with a possible D match to TRBD1 (6 bases). Per the germline V gene, CDR1 is LNHDA and CDR2 is SQIVND (reference sequence). Trimming cost V 4 bases and J 0 bases, with 12 bases left between them. The CDR3 is 16 amino acids. CDR3 bases: TGTGCCAGTAGTAGGACAGTTGGATCAACTAATGAAAAACTGTTTTTT. It translates to CASSRTVGSTNEKLFF.

Note on this clonotype: At one end, the junction sequence differs from germline, possibly due to a read error. The rearrangement joins TRBV7-6 to TRBJ2-7, with a weak D call TRBD2 (5 bases). CDR1 and CDR2 (germline): SGHVS, FNYEAQ. This CDR3 contains 13 residues. CDR3 region: CTSSLARDYEQYF. The CDR3 DNA follows: TGTACCAGCAGCTTAGCTCGGGACTACGAGCAGTACTTC.

The sample holds a few counts of this clonotype. The gene calls are TRBV27 and TRBJ1-4; D remains ambiguous. The CDR3 runs 12 residues. Germline V lookup: CDR1 MNHEY, CDR2 SMNVEV (reference sequence). V was pared by 10 bases and J by 8 bases, with 14 bases between. CDR3 DNA sequence: TGTGCCACCAGAGGCGGGGAAGAAAAACTGTTTTTT. Its translation: CATRGGEEKLFF.

This clonotype was seen repeatedly, ten times or more. The chain uses TRBV7-9 and TRBJ1-3, with D unresolved. Germline assignment: CDR1 SEHNR and CDR2 FQNEAQ (reference sequence). Deletions cut 5 bases from V and 0 bases from J, with 8 bases between. The CDR3 sequence is 14 residues long. CDR3 protein: CASSPVSSGNTIYF. Here the CDR3 DNA reads TGTGCCAGCAGCCCGGTCTCCTCTGGAAACACCATATATTTT.

V gene TRBV28 combines with J gene TRBJ2-1; D call uncertain. Germline V gene sequence: CDR1 MDHEN, CDR2 SYDVKM. The CDR3 consists of 15 residues. Trimming cost V 8 bases and J 4 bases, with 18 bases left between them. Here the CDR3 reads CASQTVLRPYNEQFF. For the CDR3, the DNA is TGTGCCAGCCAAACGGTGCTCAGGCCTTACAATGAGCAGTTCTTC.

There are a few counts of this clonotype. This chain uses TRBV12-3 or TRBV12-4 with TRBJ1-6; D remains ambiguous. The CDR3 totals 13 residues. The ends were cut back, 1 base at V and 8 bases at J, with 6 bases in the middle. CDR3 nucleotides: TGTGCCAGCAGTTTAGGGGCAGATTCACCCCTCCACTTT. Translation: CASSLGADSPLHF.

This clonotype came up many times. The V and J genes are TRBV2 and TRBJ1-1; no definite D call. The CDR3 spans 13 residues. Germline CDR1 reads SNHLY; CDR2 reads FYNNEI. V gave up 7 bases and J gave up 1 base, with 10 bases separating them. The CDR3 coding sequence is TGTGCCAGCAATGGCAGGTGGAACACTGAAGCTTTCTTT. It codes for CASNGRWNTEAFF. Based on the CDR3 plus reference TRBV2 and TRBJ1-1, the full variable domain is EPEVTQTPSHQVTQMGQEVILRCVPISNHLYFYWYRQILGQKVEFLVSFYNNEISEKSEIFDDQFSVERPDGSNFTLKIRSTKLEDSAMYFCASNGRWNTEAFFGQGTRLTVV.

This clonotype was recorded many times. This rearrangement joins TRBV10-3 to TRBJ2-3; D remains unclear. The germline V gene has CDR1 ENHRY and CDR2 SYGVKD. CDR3 size: 13 residues. V was cut by 5 bases and J by 2 bases, with 8 bases left in between. The DNA for the CDR3 is TGTGCCATCAGTAGGGATACCACAGATACGCAGTATTTT. Its translation: CAISRDTTDTQYF.

CDR3 residues: CASSLIDNSDTQYF. The CDR3 nucleotides read TGCGCCAGCAGCTTAATCGACAACTCGGATACGCAGTATTTT. The rearrangement uses TRBV5-1 and TRBJ2-3; no clear D. There are 14 residues in the CDR3. Between the trimmed V and J ends, which lost 2 bases and 6 bases, there was a span of 13 bases. In germline, CDR1 is SGHRS, CDR2 YFSETQ.

CDR3 in amino acids: CSAKNSLNSPLHF. As DNA, the CDR3 is TGCAGTGCGAAAAACAGTCTTAATTCACCCCTCCACTTT. V and J are TRBV20-1 and TRBJ1-6; D is undetermined. Trimming stripped 6 bases from V and 6 bases from J, with 12 bases between. The CDR3 consists of 13 residues. Germline V CDR1 and CDR2: DFQATT, SNEGSKA (reference sequence).